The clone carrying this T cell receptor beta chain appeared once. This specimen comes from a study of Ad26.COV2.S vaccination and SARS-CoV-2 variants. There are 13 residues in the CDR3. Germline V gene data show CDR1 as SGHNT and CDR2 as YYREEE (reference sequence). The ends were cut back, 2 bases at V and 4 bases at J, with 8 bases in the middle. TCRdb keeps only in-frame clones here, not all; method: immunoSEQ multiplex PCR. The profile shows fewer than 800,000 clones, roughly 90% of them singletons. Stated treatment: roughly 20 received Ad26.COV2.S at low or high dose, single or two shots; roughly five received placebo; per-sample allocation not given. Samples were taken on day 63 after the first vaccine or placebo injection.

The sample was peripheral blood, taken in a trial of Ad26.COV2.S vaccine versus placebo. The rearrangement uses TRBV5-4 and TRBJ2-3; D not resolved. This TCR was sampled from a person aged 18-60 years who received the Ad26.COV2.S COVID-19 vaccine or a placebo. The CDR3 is CASSLMASDTQYF. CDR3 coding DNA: TGTGCCAGCAGCTTAATGGCGTCAGATACGCAGTATTTT.